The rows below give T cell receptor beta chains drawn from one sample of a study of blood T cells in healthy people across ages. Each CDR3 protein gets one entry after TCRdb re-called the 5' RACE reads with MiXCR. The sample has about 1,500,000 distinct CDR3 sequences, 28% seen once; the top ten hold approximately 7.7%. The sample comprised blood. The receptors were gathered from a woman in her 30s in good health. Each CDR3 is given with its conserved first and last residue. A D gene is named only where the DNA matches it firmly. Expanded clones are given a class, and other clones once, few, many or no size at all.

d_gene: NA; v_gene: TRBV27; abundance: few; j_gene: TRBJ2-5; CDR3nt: TGTGCCAGCAGCGGCGGGGGACAAGGAATCCAAGAGACCCAGTACTTC; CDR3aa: CASSGGGQGIQETQYF
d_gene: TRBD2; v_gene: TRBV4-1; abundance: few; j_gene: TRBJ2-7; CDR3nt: TGCGCCAGCAGCCGATCCCGGGGGGGAAGGACCTACGAGCAGTACTTC; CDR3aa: CASSRSRGGRTYEQYF
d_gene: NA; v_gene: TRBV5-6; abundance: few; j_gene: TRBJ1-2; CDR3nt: TGTGCCAGCAGCCCTGCTGGAGGTTCTGCTGGCTACACCTTC; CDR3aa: CASSPAGGSAGYTF
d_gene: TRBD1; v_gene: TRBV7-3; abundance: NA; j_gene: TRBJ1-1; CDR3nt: TGTGCCAGCAGCGTGCAACAGGGGACTGAAGCTTTCTTT; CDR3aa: CASSVQQGTEAFF
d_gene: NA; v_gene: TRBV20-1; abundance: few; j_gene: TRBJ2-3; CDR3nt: TGCAGTGCTCCAGACTTAAAGGATACGCAGTATTTT; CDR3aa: CSAPDLKDTQYF
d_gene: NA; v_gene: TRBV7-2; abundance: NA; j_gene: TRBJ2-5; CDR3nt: TGTGCCAGCAGCTACGACAGGAGCATAGAGACCCAGTACTTC; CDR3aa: CASSYDRSIETQYF
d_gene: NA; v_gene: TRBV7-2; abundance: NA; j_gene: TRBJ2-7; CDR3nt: TGTGCCAGCAGCTCAGGACTGGGGCCCTACGAGCAGTACTTC; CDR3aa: CASSSGLGPYEQYF
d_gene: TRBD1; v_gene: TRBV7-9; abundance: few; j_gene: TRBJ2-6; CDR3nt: TGTGCCAGCAGCCTTCCGGGACAGCCCCTAGGGGCCAACGTCCTGACTTTC; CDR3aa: CASSLPGQPLGANVLTF
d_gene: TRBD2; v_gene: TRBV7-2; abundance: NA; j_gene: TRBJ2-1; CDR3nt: TGTGCCAGCAGCTTAAATCCTAGCGGGGGGCGGAATGAGCAGTTCTTC; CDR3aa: CASSLNPSGGRNEQFF
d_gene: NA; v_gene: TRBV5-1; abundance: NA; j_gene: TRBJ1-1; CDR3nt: TGCGCCATCAGCTTGGAGGGACACGGGGTCACTGAAGCTTTCTTT; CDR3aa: CAISLEGHGVTEAFF
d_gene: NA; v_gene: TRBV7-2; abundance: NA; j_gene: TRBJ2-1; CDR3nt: TGTGCCAGCAGTACTCAGACGGTCGACAATGAGCAGTTCTTC; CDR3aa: CASSTQTVDNEQFF
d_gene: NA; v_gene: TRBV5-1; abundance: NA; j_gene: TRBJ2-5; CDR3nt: TGCGCCAGCAGCTTTTTTGGAGCACAAGAGACCCAGTACTTC; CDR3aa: CASSFFGAQETQYF
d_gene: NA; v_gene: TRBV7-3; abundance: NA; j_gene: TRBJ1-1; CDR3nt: TGTGCCAGCAGCTTAAGTCTGTACACTGAAGCTTTCTTT; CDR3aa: CASSLSLYTEAFF
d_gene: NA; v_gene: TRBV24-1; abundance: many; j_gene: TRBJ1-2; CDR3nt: TGTGCCACCAGTGATCCTCTATATGGCTACACCTTC; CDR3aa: CATSDPLYGYTF
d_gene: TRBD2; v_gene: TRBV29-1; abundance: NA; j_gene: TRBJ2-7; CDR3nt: TGCAGCGTTCGGCTAGCGGGGCCCAATGAGCAGTACTTC; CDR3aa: CSVRLAGPNEQYF
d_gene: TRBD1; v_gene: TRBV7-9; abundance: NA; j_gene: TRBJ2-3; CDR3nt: TGTGCCAGCAGCCCAAGCCCCGGGACAGACACAGATACGCAGTATTTT; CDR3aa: CASSPSPGTDTDTQYF
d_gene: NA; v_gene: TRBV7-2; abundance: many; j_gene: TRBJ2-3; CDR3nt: TGTGCCAGCAGCGCGCGACTGGAAAGATCCACAGATACGCAGTATTTT; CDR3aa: CASSARLERSTDTQYF
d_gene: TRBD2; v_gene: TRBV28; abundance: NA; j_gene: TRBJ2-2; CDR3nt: TGTGCCAGCAGTTTAAGGGTGTCGCTAGCGGATTACACCGGGGAGCTGTTTTTT; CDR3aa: CASSLRVSLADYTGELFF
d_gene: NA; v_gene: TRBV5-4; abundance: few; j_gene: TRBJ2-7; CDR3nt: TGTGCCAGCAGCTTCGAGACTAGTCCCTACGAGCAGTACTTC; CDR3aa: CASSFETSPYEQYF
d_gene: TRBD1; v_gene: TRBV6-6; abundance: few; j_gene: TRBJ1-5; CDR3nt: TGTGCCAGCACCGACGGGGGACAGGGGGCAGGTCAGCCCCAGCATTTT; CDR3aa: CASTDGGQGAGQPQHF
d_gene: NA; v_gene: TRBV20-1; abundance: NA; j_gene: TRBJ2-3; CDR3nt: TGCAGTGCTAGAGATTCCGGGGAGGCTAGCACAGATACGCAGTATTTT; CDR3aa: CSARDSGEASTDTQYF
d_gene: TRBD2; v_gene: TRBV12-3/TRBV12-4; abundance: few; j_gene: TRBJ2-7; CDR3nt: TGTGCCAGCAGTTTAGATTTCAGCGGGAGTGGATCCGAGCAGTACTTC; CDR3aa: CASSLDFSGSGSEQYF
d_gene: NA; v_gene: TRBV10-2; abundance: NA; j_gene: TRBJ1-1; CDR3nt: TGCGCCAGCACCCAACCGGGTTACACTGAAGCTTTCTTT; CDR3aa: CASTQPGYTEAFF